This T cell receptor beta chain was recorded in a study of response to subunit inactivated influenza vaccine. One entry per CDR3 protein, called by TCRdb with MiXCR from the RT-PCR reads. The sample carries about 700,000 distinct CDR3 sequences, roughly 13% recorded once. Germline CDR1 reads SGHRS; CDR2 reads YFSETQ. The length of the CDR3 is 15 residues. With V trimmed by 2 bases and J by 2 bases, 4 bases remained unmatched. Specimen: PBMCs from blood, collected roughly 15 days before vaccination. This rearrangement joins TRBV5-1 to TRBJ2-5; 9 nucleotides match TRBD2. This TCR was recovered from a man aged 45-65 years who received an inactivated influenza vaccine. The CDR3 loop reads CASSLRAGGQETQYF. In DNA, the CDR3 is TGCGCCAGCAGCTTAAGAGCGGGGGGACAAGAGACCCAGTACTTC.